This T cell receptor beta chain was obtained from a study of Ad26.COV2.S vaccination and SARS-CoV-2 variants. Study-wide background: The donor belonged to the COV1001 Ad26.COV2.S trial arm. Participants got Ad26.COV2.S intramuscularly, once or twice 56 days apart. Study-level points and caveats: Reported findings describe substantial breadth in spike-specific CD8+ and CD4+ T cell responses following vaccination.

The germline V gene has CDR1 SGHAT and CDR2 FQNNGV. The CDR3 sequence is 13 residues long. Trimming removed 1 base from V and 9 bases from J, with 10 bases in between. As concerns this clone: Its target is unknown.

This table comes from immunoSEQ multiplex PCR, and its TCRdb copy is limited to in-frame clones, with some not included. The table records 290,000 or so clones, 87% of them present only once. The treatment denotes: roughly 19 received Ad26.COV2.S at low or high dose, single or two shots; 5 received placebo; per-sample allocation not given. Material that was analyzed had been drawn on day 63 after the first vaccine or placebo injection. The study used a vaccine consisting of an Ad26 vector that expressed Wuhan-strain SARS-CoV-2 spike. The sequence came from a person aged 18-65 years who received the Ad26.COV2.S COVID-19 vaccine or a placebo. Sequencing used peripheral blood, obtained in a trial of Ad26.COV2.S vaccine versus placebo. The chain links TRBV11-2 to TRBJ2-1, with a tentative D call TRBD1 (5 bases). CDR3 loop: CASSLVGQGEQFF. For the CDR3, the DNA is TGTGCCAGCAGCTTAGTCGGGCAGGGTGAGCAGTTCTTC.